This T cell receptor (beta chain) was sequenced during a study of blood T cell repertoires in COVID-19. Study as a whole: COVID-19 samples collected from the United States, Italy and Spain covered acute and convalescent phases. The analysed material was cDNA or gDNA that came from T cells, B-cell-depleted T cells, or PBMCs.

Methods used by the authors: Reference gene primers were amplified, and this amplification served to estimate nucleated cell counts. Here immunoSEQ multiplex PCR was the method, and the copy in TCRdb shows in-frame clones only, minus some. V, J and clone size were drawn from that table, and D and trimming were deduced from the DNA. The sample consists of about 180,000 clones, 75% to 90% of them appearing once. Trimming removed 5 bases from V and 6 bases from J; junction bases left unmatched: 3. This CDR3 is 13 amino acids long. Germline V lookup: CDR1 SGHTA, CDR2 FQGNSA. This chain links TRBV7-2 with TRBJ2-1; the match to TRBD1 covers 8 bases. This clonotype originated in a woman in her 70s with COVID-19, enrolled during active disease. The sequencing sample was made of peripheral blood. The CDR3 protein is CASSPDRGNEQFF. In DNA, the CDR3 is TGTGCCAGCAGCCCTGACAGGGGCAATGAGCAGTTCTTC.